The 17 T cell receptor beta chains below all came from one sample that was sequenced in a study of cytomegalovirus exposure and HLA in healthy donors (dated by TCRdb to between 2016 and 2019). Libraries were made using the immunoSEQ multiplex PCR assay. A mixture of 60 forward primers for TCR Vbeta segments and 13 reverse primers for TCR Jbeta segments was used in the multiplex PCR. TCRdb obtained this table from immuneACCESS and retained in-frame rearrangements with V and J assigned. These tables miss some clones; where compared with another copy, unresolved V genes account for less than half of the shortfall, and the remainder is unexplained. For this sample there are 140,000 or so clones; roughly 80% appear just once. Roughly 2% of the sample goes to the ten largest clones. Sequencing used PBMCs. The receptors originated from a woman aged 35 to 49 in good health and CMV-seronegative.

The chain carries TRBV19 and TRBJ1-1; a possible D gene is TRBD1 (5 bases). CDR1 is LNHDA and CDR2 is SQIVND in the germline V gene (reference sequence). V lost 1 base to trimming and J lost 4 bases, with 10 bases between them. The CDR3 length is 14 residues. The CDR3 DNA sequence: TGTGCCAGTAGTATAGGGGGCTGGCGCACTGAAGCTTTCTTT. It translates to CASSIGGWRTEAFF.

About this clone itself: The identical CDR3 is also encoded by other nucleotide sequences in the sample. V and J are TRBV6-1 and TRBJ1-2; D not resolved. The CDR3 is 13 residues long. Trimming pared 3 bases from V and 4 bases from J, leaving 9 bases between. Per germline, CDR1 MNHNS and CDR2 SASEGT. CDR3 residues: CASSEAGLYGYTF. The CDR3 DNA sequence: TGTGCCAGCAGTGAGGCAGGACTCTATGGCTACACCTTC.

The CDR3 protein is CASSLLQQGPSGGGYGYTF. CDR3 coding DNA: TGCGCCAGCAGCCTCCTACAACAGGGACCGTCGGGAGGCGGTTATGGCTACACCTTC. V gene TRBV4-1 combines with J gene TRBJ1-2; the D gene is possibly TRBD1 (6 bases). V was trimmed by 4 bases and J by 5 bases, leaving 29 bases between them. The germline V gene has CDR1 MGHRA and CDR2 YSYEKL. The CDR3 spans 19 residues.

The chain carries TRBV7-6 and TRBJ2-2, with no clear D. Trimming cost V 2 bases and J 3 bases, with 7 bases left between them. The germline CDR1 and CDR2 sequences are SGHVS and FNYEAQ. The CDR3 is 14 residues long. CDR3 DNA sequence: TGTGCCAGCAGCTTATCCGGGTACACCGGGGAGCTGTTTTTT. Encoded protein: CASSLSGYTGELFF.

CDR3 DNA: TGTGCCATCAGTGAGTCGGCGACTAGCGGGAGGTCCGAGCAGTACTTC. Protein sequence: CAISESATSGRSEQYF. V usage is TRBV10-3 and J usage is TRBJ2-7; 13 bases line up with TRBD2. The CDR3 totals 16 residues. CDR1 and CDR2 from the germline V gene are ENHRY and SYGVKD. V was clipped by 0 bases and J by 6 bases; unmatched bases: 5.

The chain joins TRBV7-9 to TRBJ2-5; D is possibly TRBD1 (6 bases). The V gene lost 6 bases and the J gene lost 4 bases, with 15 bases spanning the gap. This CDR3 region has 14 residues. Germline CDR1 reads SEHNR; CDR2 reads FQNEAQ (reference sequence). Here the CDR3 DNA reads TGTGCCAGCAGTCCACAGGGAATATCAGAGACCCAGTACTTC. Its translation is CASSPQGISETQYF.

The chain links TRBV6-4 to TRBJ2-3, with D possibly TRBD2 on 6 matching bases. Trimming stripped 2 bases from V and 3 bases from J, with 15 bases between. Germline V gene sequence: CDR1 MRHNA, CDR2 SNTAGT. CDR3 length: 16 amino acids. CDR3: CASSDGSLGGTDTQYF. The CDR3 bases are TGTGCCAGCAGTGACGGCAGCCTTGGGGGGACAGATACGCAGTATTTT.

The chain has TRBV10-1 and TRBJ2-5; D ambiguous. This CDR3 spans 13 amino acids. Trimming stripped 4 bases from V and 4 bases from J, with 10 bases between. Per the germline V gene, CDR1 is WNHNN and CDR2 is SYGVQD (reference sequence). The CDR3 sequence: CASSGRLGETQYF. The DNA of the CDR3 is TGCGCCAGCAGTGGCAGACTTGGAGAGACCCAGTACTTC.

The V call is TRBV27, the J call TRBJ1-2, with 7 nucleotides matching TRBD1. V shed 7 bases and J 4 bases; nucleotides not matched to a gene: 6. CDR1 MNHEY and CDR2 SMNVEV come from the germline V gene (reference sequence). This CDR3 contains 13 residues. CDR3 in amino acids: CASTRTGSYGYTF. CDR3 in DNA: TGTGCCAGCACCAGGACAGGTTCCTATGGCTACACCTTC.

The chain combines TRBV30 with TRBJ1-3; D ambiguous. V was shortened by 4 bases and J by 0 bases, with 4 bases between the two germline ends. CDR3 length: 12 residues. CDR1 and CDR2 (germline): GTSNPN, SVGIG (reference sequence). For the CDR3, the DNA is TGTGCCTGGATGAGCTCTGGAAACACCATATATTTT. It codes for CAWMSSGNTIYF.

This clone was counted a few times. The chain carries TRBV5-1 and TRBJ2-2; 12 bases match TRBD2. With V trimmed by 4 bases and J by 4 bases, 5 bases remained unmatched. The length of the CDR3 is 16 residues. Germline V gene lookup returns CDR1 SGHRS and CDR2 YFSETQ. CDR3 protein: CASSTGLAGSTGELFF. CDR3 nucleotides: TGCGCCAGCAGCACCGGACTAGCGGGGAGCACCGGGGAGCTGTTTTTT.

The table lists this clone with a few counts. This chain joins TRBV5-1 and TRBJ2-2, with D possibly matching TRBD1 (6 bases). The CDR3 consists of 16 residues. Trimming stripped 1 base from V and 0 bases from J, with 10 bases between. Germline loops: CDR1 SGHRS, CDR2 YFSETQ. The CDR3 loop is CASSLWDTANTGELFF. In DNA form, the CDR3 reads TGCGCCAGCAGCTTGTGGGACACCGCGAACACCGGGGAGCTGTTTTTT.

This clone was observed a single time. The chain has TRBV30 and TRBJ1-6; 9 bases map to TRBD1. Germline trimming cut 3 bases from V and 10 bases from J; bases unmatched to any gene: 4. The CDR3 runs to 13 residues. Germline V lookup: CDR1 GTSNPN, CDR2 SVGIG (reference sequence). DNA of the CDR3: TGTGCCTGGAGGGGGACAGGGTCCTCACCCCTCCACTTT. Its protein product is CAWRGTGSSPLHF.

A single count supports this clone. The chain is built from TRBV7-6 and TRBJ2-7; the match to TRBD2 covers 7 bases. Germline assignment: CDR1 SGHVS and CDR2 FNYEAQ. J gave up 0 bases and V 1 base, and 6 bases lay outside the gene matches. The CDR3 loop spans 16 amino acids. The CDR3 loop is CASSLGAGSSSYEQYF. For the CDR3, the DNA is TGTGCCAGCAGCTTAGGAGCGGGATCTTCCTCCTACGAGCAGTACTTC.

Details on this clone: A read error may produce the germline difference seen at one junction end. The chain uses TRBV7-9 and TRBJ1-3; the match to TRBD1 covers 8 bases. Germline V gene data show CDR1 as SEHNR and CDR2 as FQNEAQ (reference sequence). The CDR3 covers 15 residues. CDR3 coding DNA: TGTTCCAGCAGCCCTCCGGACAGGGAAAGGGACACCATATATTTT. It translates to CSSSPPDRERDTIYF.

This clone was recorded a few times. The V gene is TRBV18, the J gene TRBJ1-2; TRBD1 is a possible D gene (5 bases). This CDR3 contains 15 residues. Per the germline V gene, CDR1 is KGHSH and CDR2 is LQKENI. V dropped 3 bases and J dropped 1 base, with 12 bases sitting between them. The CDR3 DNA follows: TGTGCCAGCTCACCGACAGCTAATTTTAACTATGGCTACACCTTC. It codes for CASSPTANFNYGYTF.

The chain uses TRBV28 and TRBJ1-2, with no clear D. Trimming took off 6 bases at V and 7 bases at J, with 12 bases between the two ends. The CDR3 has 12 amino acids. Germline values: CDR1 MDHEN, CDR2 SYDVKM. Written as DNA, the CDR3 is TGTGCCAGCAGGCCGTACGAGGGTGGCTACACCTTC. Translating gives CASRPYEGGYTF.